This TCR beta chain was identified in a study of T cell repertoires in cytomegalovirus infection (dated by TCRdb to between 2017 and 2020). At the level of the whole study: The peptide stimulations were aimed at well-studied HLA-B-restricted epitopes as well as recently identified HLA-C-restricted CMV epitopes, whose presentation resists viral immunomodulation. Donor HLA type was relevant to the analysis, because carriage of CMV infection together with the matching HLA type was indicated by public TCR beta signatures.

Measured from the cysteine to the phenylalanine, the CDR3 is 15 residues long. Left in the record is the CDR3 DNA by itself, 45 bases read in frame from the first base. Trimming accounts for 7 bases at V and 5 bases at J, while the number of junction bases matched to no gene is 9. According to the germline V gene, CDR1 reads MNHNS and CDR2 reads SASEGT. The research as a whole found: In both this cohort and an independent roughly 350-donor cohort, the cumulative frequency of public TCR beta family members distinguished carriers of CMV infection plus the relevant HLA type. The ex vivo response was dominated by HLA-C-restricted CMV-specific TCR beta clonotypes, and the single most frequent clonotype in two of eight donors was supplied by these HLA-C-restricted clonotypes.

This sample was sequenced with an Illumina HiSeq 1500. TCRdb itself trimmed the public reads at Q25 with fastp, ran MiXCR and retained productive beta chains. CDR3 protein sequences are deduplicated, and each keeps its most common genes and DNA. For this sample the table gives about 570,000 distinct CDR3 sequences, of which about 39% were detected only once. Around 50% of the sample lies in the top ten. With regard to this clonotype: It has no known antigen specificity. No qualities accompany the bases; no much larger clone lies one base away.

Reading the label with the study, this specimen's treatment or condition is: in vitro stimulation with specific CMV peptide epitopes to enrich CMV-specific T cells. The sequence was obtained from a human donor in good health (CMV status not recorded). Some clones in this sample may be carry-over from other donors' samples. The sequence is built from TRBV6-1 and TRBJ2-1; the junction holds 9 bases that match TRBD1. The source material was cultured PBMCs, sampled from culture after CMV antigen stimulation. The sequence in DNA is TGTGCCAGCACCCAAGGGGACAGGGCTCACAATGAGCAGTTCTTC. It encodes CASTQGDRAHNEQFF.